This T cell receptor beta chain was retrieved from a study of OX40 agonist ivuxolimab in advanced cancers. Across the study: Patients' therapy was ivuxolimab, an antibody that acts as an agonist of OX40 (CD134).

This CDR3 contains 15 residues. J gave up 4 bases and V 7 bases, and 9 bases lay outside the gene matches. Germline-derived CDR1 and CDR2 are MNHEY and SMNVEV (reference sequence). Libraries were prepared by immunoSEQ multiplex PCR; TCRdb keeps only in-frame clonotypes and omits some of them. The sample shows about 73,000 clones, about 86% of them seen only once. The specimen comprised CD4+ or CD8+ T cells sorted from blood, sampled in a trial of the OX40 agonist ivuxolimab. This sequence joins TRBV27 and TRBJ2-3; the match to TRBD2 covers 9 bases. The sequence came from an adult with an advanced solid tumor such as melanoma, head and neck, liver or kidney cancer. The CDR3, as DNA: TGTGCCAGCATCGGGCGGGGGGGCCGGGCAGATACGCAGTATTTT. It codes for CASIGRGGRADTQYF.